This entry concerns a single T cell receptor beta chain. What it binds is not known. The record originates from a study of cytomegalovirus exposure and HLA in healthy donors. Whole-study context: Caucasian-associated ancestry cluster membership applied to about four fifths of several hundred genotyped donors.

Study-level results: Follow-up analysis found HLA locus-dependent TCR association rates, highest for DRB1 and lowest for HLA-C. Some segments of the V type, notably TRBV6-2 and TRBV6-3, were excluded as indistinguishable.

With 60 Vbeta and 13 Jbeta primers, the PCR was carried out. The assay was immunoSEQ multiplex PCR, and TCRdb's table has in-frame clones only and misses some. The sample has 130,000 or so clones, roughly 78% seen once. The V gene end was trimmed by 1 base and the J gene end by 4 bases; junction bases not matched to a gene: 3. CDR3 length equals 16 residues. Germline V CDR1 and CDR2: LNHNV, YYDKDF (reference sequence). This chain joins TRBV15 and TRBJ2-6; 8 bases align to TRBD1. The receptor was derived from a woman aged 40-49 years in good health and CMV-seronegative. Sequencing used PBMCs. DNA for the CDR3: TGTGCCACCAGCAGAGGGACAGGGTCCGGGGCCAACGTCCTGACTTTC. Encoded protein: CATSRGTGSGANVLTF.